This T cell receptor beta chain stems from a study of T cell repertoires in cytomegalovirus infection. J gave up 1 base and V 1 base, and 4 bases lay outside the gene matches. The CDR3 length is 15 residues. CDR1 is MDHEN, CDR2 SYDVKM, per germline. This clonotype was observed a few times. As yet, its antigen is unknown. Each CDR3 protein gets one entry after TCRdb re-called the reads with MiXCR. The data contain under 800,000 distinct CDR3 sequences, 20% to 25% of them singletons. Findings and limits, study-wide: The study identified carriers of CMV plus the relevant HLA from cumulative public TCR beta family frequency. CMV-specific TCR beta clonotypes restricted by HLA-C dominated the ex vivo response.

The specimen sequenced was CD8+ T cells from PBMCs. The receptor's source is a human donor in good health (CMV status not recorded). Some clones in this sample may be carry-over from other donors' samples. This rearrangement joins TRBV28 to TRBJ2-7, with 7 bases that match TRBD1. CDR3 in amino acids: CASSLFRTGSYEQYF. The CDR3 nucleotides read TGTGCCAGCAGTTTATTCCGGACAGGTTCCTACGAGCAGTACTTC. Full variable domain (remainder filled in from reference TRBV28 and TRBJ2-7): DVKVTQSSRYLVKRTGEKVFLECVQDMDHENMFWYRQDPGLGLRLIYFSYDVKMKEKGDIPEGYSVSREKKERFSLILESASTNQTSMYLCASSLFRTGSYEQYFGPGTRLTVT.